This T cell receptor (beta chain) derives from a study of blood T cell repertoires in COVID-19. Measured with immunoSEQ multiplex PCR; TCRdb has only the in-frame clones, and not every one. In the table there are approximately 190,000 clones, about four fifths of which are singletons. Per germline, CDR1 LGHDT and CDR2 YNNKEL (reference sequence). Trimming took 3 bases from V and 6 from J, leaving 12 bases between them. The CDR3 has 13 residues. Sequencing was done on a sample of peripheral blood. The chain is built from TRBV3-1 (or the pseudogene TRBV3-2) and TRBJ2-7; D is possibly TRBD2 (6 bases). This receptor was obtained from a man between 60 and 75 years old with acute or convalescent COVID-19. The CDR3, as DNA: TGTGCCAGCAGCCAGGGGAGGTCGGTCGAGCAGTACTTC. Protein sequence: CASSQGRSVEQYF.